These 2 T cell receptor beta chains originate from one sample sequenced in a study of blood T cells in healthy people across ages. Then a second PCR, running roughly 7 to 12 cycles, was carried out with a sample-barcoded 5' primer and a J-beta primer mix. A single record per CDR3 protein comes from TCRdb applying MiXCR to the 5' RACE reads. The table includes about 570,000 distinct CDR3 sequences, 27% detected once. Sample: blood. These receptors all come from a woman in her seventies in good health.

The J gene is TRBJ1-2, the V gene TRBV6-2 or TRBV6-3; D gene ambiguous. Germline loops: CDR1 MNHEY, CDR2 SVGEGT. The length of the CDR3 is 15 residues. Trimming pared 10 bases from V and 6 bases from J, leaving 24 bases between. CDR3: CAIRRVGGQRNGYTF. CDR3 in DNA: TGTGCCATCCGAAGGGTCGGCGGTCAACGCAATGGCTACACCTTC.

This clonotype was observed a handful of times. The chain is built from TRBV20-1 and TRBJ2-7, with 7 nucleotides matching TRBD1. The germline CDR1 and CDR2 sequences are DFQATT and SNEGSKA (reference sequence). The CDR3 sequence is 15 residues long. The V gene end was trimmed by 3 bases and the J gene end by 5 bases; junction bases not matched to a gene: 13. The CDR3 loop reads CSASLPVGQVHEQYF. CDR3 sequence (DNA): TGCAGTGCTAGTTTGCCCGTCGGACAGGTCCACGAGCAGTACTTC.